This T cell receptor (beta chain) is drawn from a study of PD-L1 blockade in urothelial cancer (dated 2017 in TCRdb). In terms of the full investigation: All patients started therapy in the mid-2010s and received atezolizumab 1,200 mg intravenously every 3 weeks. Twenty-nine patients had pretreatment blood TCR-seq, some 24 had at least one posttreatment blood collection, and some 24 had tumor TCR-seq. Blood samples gave a median of about 130,000 T cells and approximately 85,000 unique TCRs, with a median clonality of roughly 0.08. Blood samples were analyzed at 3 weeks after treatment start (second dose) and at 6 weeks after treatment start. Whole exome sequencing and RNA sequencing of pretreatment tumors were performed alongside TCR sequencing in the same patients. Somatic, immune and clinical correlates of response to PD-L1 blockade with atezolizumab in urothelial cancer were the focus of an exploratory multi-omic analysis. Durable clinical benefit was defined as progression-free survival longer than 6 months, and TCR features were also tested against progression-free and overall survival. Eight or nine patients reached durable clinical benefit, while some 20 patients did not. About 90% of the roughly 29 patients were identified as males with urothelial cancer of bladder origin, and a prior smoking history was reported by 18 of 29 patients. TCR sequencing covered pretreatment tumor samples and matched, serially collected peripheral blood taken before and after atezolizumab treatment. An ECOG performance status of 0 or 1 was recorded for the patients, and 0 to 3 prior chemotherapy regimens had been received by the patients.

Synthetic TCR analog templates were spiked into each PCR to estimate absolute template abundance from read counts. The immunoSEQ assay was used to amplify TCRbeta CDR3 regions from genomic DNA with bias-controlled V and J gene primers. Sequencing of rearranged TCRbeta segments was done at approximately 20X coverage. On the study's bioinformatics: Sequencing errors were corrected by clustering, and CDR3s were annotated against IMGT so that V, D and J genes could be assigned. Downstream analyses used only productive TCRbeta rearrangements, leaving out any out-of-frame or stop-codon sequences. Clonality was computed as one minus Shannon entropy normalized by the log of the number of unique productive sequences. Fisher's exact test with Benjamini-Hochberg correction, using a cutoff of adjusted p below 0.01, was how clones that differed between time points or between blood and tumor were identified. TCRdb re-hosts the immuneACCESS table, in-frame sequences only. Its copies lack some clones; in the studies checked, an unresolved V gene accounts for under half of them, and the cause for the rest is not known. The D gene and trimming were derived from the DNA, and the V and J assignments and clone size from that table. The table for this sample lists about 84,000 clones; 82% of them were counted only once. The ten largest clones add up to 9% to 9.5% of the sample.

The cohort comprised 25 to 35 patients with locally advanced or metastatic urothelial carcinoma treated at Memorial Sloan Kettering on a trial protocol. Peripheral blood mononuclear cells were collected pretreatment and during treatment, with between 1 and 8 total time points obtained per patient. The Qiagen DNeasy Blood extraction kit was used to purify genomic DNA from total PBMCs and tumor samples. PBMCs were collected pretreatment and during treatment and were isolated and stored as previously described. Study-wide findings and limitations: Improved progression-free and overall survival was found to be associated with pretreatment peripheral blood TCR clonality below the median. Because the sample size was small (n ≈ 31) and many exploratory analyses were performed, the results are intended to be hypothesis-generating. At 3 weeks after the start of treatment, tumor-associated TCR clones in peripheral blood had expanded more in patients with durable benefit (n ≈ 22, p = 0.022).

The CDR3 measures 15 amino acids from cysteine to phenylalanine. Solely the CDR3 DNA is kept, with 45 bases framed from the first base. Unmatched junction bases come to 9, with V trimmed by 2 bases and J by 8 bases. CDR1 and CDR2 are read off the germline V gene as SGDLS and YYNGEE. In the case of this clone: The specificity of this receptor is unknown. Base-call qualities are not available, and no considerably larger clone is one nucleotide away.

The sequence derives from a man aged 65 to 85 with urothelial cancer. Sequences were derived from PBMCs, sampled around atezolizumab (anti-PD-L1) treatment. Recombination linked TRBV9 to TRBJ2-1; 8 central nucleotides agree with TRBD1. The DNA sequence is as follows: TGTGCCAGCAGCGTCCGAACCCTACAGGGGGATGAGCAGTTCTTC. It translates as CASSVRTLQGDEQFF.